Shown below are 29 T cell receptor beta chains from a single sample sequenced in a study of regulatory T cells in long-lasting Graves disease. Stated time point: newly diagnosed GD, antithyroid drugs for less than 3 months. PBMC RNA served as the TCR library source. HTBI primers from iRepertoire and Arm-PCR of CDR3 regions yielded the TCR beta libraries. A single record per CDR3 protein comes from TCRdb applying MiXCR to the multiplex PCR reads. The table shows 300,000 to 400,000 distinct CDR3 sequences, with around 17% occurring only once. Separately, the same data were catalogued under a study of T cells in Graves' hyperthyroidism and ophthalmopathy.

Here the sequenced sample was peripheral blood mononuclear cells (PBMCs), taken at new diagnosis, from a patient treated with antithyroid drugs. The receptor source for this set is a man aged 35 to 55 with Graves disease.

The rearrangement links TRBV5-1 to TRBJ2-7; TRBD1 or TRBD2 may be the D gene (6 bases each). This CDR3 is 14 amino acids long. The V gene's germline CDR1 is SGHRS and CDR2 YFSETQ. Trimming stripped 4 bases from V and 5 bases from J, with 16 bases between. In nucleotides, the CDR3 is TGCGCCAGCAGCCCGATAGGGGGGTGGGACGAGCAGTACTTC. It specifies CASSPIGGWDEQYF.

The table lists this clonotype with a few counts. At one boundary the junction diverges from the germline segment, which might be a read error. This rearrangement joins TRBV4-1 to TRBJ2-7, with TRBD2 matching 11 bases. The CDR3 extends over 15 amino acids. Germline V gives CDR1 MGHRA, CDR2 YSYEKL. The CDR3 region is CASSQPLAGGYEQYF. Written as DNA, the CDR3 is TGTGCCAGCAGCCAACCTCTAGCGGGGGGCTACGAGCAGTACTTC.

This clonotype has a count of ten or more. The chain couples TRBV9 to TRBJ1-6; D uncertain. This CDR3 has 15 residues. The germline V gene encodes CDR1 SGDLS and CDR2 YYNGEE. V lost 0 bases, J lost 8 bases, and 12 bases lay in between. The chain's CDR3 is CASSVGGGLDSPLHF. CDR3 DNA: TGTGCCAGCAGCGTAGGGGGTGGGCTTGATTCACCCCTCCACTTT.

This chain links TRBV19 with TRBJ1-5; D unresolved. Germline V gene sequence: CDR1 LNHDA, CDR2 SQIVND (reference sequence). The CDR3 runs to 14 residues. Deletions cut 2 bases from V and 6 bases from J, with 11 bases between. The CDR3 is CASSISGSGQPQHF. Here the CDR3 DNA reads TGTGCCAGTAGTATATCGGGGAGTGGTCAGCCCCAGCATTTT. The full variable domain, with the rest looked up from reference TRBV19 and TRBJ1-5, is DGGITQSPKYLFRKEGQNVTLSCEQNLNHDAMYWYRQDPGQGLRLIYYSQIVNDFQKGDIAEGYSVSREKKESFPLTVTSAQKNPTAFYLCASSISGSGQPQHFGDGTRLSIL.

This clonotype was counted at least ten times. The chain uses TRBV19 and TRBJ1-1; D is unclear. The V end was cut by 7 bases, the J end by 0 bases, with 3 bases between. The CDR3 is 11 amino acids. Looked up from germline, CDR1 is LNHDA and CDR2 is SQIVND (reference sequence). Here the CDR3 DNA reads TGTGCCAGTAAGGTGAACACTGAAGCTTTCTTT. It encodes CASKVNTEAFF.

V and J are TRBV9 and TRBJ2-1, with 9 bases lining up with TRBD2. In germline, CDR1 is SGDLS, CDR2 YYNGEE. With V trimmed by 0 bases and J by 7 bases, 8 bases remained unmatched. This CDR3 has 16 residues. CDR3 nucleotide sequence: TGTGCCAGCAGCGTAGCTAGGCGGGGGGGTCTTAATGAGCAGTTCTTC. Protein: CASSVARRGGLNEQFF.

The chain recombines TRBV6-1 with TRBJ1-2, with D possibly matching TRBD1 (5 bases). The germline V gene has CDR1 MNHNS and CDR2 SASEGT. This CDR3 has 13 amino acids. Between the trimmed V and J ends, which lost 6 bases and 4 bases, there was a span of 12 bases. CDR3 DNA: TGTGCCAGCAGAGAGAGGGGAGGCTATGGCTACACCTTC. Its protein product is CASRERGGYGYTF.

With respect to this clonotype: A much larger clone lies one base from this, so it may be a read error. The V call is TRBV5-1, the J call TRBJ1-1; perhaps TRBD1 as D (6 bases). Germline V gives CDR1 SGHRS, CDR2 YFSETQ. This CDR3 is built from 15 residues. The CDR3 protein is CANSHLDSKNTEAFF. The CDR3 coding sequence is TGCGCCAACAGCCATCTGGACAGTAAGAACACTGAAGCTTTCTTT.

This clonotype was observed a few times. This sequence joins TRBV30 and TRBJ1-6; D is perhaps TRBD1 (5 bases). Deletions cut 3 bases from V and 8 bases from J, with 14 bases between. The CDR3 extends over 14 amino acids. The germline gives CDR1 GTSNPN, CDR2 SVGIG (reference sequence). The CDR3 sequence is CAWRDWDRDSPLHF. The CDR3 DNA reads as TGTGCCTGGAGGGACTGGGACCGCGATTCACCCCTCCACTTT.

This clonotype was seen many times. In DNA form, the CDR3 reads TGTGCCATCAGTCCAGGGAACCAGCCCCAGCATTTT. This encodes CAISPGNQPQHF. The chain is built from TRBV10-3 and TRBJ1-5; a weak D match, TRBD1 (5 bases). This CDR3 has 12 residues. Trimming took off 5 bases at V and 7 bases at J, with 9 bases between the two ends. Germline values: CDR1 ENHRY, CDR2 SYGVKD.

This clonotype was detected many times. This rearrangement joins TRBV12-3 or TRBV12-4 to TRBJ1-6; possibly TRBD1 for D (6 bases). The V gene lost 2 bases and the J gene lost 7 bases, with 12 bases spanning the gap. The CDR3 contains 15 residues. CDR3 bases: TGTGCCAGCAGTTTATGGGGGGCGAGGAATTCACCCCTCCACTTT. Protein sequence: CASSLWGARNSPLHF.

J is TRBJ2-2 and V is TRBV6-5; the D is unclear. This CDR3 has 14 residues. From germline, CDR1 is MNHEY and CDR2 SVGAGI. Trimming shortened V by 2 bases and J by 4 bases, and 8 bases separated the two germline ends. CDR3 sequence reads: CASSYDDGTGELFF. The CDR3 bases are TGTGCCAGCAGTTACGACGACGGCACCGGGGAGCTGTTTTTT.

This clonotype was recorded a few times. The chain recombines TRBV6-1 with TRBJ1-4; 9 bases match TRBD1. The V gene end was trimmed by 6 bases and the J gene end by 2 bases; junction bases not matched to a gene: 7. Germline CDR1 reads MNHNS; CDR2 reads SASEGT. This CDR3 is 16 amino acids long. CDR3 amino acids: CASSSTDRGTNEKLFF. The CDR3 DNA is TGTGCCAGCAGCTCGACGGACAGGGGCACTAATGAAAAACTGTTTTTT.

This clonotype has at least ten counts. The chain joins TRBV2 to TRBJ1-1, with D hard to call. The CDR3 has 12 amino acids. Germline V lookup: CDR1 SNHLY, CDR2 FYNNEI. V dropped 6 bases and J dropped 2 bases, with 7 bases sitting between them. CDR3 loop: CASSSVNTEAFF. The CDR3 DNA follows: TGTGCCAGCAGCTCGGTTAACACTGAAGCTTTCTTT. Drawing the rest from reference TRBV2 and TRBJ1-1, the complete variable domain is EPEVTQTPSHQVTQMGQEVILRCVPISNHLYFYWYRQILGQKVEFLVSFYNNEISEKSEIFDDQFSVERPDGSNFTLKIRSTKLEDSAMYFCASSSVNTEAFFGQGTRLTVV.

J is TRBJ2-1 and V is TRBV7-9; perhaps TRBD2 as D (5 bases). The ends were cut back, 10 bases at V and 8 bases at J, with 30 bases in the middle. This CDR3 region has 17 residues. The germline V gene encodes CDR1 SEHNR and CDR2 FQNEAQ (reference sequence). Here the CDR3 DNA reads TGTGCCACCCACGGTAGGCTTCGAGGGAAAGTGCGGGATGAGCAGTTCTTC. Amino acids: CATHGRLRGKVRDEQFF.

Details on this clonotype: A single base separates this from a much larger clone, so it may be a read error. Written as DNA, the CDR3 is TGTGCCAGCAGTTCAAGCGGCGAGACCCAGTGCTTC. Encoded protein: CASSSSGETQCF. The chain has TRBV28 and TRBJ2-5; D is perhaps TRBD2 (5 bases). From germline, CDR1 is MDHEN and CDR2 SYDVKM. The CDR3 runs to 12 residues. Combining the CDR3 with reference TRBV28 and TRBJ2-5 gives the whole variable domain DVKVTQSSRYLVKRTGEKVFLECVQDMDHENMFWYRQDPGLGLRLIYFSYDVKMKEKGDIPEGYSVSREKKERFSLILESASTNQTSMYLCASSSSGETQCFGPGTRLLVL.

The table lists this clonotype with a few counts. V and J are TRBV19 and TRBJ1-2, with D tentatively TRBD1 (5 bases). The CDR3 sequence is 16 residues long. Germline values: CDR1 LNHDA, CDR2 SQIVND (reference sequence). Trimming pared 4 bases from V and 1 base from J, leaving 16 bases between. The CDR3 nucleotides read TGTGCCAGTAGTACCCGGTACGTCAGGGTTAACTATGGCTACACCTTC. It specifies CASSTRYVRVNYGYTF. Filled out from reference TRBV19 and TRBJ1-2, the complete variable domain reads DGGITQSPKYLFRKEGQNVTLSCEQNLNHDAMYWYRQDPGQGLRLIYYSQIVNDFQKGDIAEGYSVSREKKESFPLTVTSAQKNPTAFYLCASSTRYVRVNYGYTFGSGTRLTVV.

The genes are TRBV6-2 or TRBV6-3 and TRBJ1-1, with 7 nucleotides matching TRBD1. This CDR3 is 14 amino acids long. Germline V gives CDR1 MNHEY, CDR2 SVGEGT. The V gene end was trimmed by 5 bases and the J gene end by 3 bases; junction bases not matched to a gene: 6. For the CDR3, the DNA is TGTGCCAGCAGTAACAGGGGTTGGGACACTGAAGCTTTCTTT. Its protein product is CASSNRGWDTEAFF.

This CDR3 is CSIAGGALHDEQYF. CDR3 coding DNA: TGCAGCATTGCCGGGGGGGCCCTCCACGACGAGCAGTACTTC. This sequence joins TRBV29-1 and TRBJ2-7; 8 nucleotides match TRBD2. The germline V gene has CDR1 SQVTM and CDR2 ANQGSEA. The CDR3 is 14 amino acids. With 8 bases clipped from V and 5 bases from J, the junction kept 14 bases outside the gene matches.

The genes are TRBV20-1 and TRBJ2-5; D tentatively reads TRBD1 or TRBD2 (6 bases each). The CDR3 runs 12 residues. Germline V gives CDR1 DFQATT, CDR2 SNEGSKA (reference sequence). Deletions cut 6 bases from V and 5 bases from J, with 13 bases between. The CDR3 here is CSAAGAGETQYF. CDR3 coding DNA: TGCAGTGCCGCAGGGGCGGGGGAGACCCAGTACTTC.

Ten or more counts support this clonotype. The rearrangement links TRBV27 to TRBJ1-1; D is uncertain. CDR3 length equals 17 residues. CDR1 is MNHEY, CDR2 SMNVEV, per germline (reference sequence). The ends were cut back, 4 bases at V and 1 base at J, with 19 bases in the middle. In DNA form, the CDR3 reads TGTGCCAGCAGTTCTACCGTCCTAGGGATAGGGAACACTGAAGCTTTCTTT. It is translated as CASSSTVLGIGNTEAFF.

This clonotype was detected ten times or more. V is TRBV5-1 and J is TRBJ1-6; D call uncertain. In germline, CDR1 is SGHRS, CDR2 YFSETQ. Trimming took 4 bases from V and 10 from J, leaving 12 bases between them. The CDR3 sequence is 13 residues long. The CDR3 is CASSPDPYSPLHF. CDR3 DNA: TGCGCCAGCAGCCCCGATCCTTACTCACCCCTCCACTTT.

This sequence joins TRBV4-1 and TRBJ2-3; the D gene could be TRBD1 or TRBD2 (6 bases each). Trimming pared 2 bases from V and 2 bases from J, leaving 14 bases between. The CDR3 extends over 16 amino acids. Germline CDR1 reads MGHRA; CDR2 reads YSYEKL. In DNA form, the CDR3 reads TGCGCCAGCAGCCAATATGGAGGGGGAGTCACAGATACGCAGTATTTT. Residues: CASSQYGGGVTDTQYF.

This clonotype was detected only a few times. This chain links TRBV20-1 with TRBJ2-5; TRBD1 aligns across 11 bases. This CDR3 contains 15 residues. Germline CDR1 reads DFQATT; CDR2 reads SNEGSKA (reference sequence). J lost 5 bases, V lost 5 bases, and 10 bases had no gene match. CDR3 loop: CSAGPDRGRFETQYF. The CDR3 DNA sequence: TGCAGTGCTGGACCGGACAGGGGGCGTTTCGAGACCCAGTACTTC.

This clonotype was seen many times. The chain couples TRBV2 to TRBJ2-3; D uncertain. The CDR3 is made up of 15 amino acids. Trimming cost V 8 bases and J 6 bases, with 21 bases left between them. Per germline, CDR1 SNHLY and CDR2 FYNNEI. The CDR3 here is CASLSLNPSTDTQYF. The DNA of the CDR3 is TGTGCCAGCCTTTCACTAAACCCAAGTACCGATACGCAGTATTTT.

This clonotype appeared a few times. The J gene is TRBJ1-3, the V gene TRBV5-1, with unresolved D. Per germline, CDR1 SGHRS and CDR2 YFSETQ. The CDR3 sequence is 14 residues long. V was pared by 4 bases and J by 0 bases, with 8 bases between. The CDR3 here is CASSPFGSGNTIYF. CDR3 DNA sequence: TGCGCCAGCAGCCCCTTCGGCTCTGGAAACACCATATATTTT.

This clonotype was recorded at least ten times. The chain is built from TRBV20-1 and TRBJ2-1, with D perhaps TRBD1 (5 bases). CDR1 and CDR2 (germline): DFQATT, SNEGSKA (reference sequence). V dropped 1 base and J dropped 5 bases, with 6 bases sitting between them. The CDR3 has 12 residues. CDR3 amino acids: CSARGRDNEQFF. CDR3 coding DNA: TGCAGTGCTAGAGGCAGGGACAATGAGCAGTTCTTC.

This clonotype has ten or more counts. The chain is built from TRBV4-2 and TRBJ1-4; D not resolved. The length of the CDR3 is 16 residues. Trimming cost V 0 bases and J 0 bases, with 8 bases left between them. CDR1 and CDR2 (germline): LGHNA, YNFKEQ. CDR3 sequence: CASSQDALATNEKLFF. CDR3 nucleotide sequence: TGTGCCAGCAGCCAAGATGCCCTGGCAACTAATGAAAAACTGTTTTTT.

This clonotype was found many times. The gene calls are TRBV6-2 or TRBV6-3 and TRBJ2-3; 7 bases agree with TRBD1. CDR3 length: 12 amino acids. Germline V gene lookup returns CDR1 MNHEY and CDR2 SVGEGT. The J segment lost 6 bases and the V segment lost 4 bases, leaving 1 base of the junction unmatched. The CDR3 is CASSLQGDTQYF. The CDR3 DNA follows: TGTGCCAGCAGTTTACAGGGGGATACGCAGTATTTT.